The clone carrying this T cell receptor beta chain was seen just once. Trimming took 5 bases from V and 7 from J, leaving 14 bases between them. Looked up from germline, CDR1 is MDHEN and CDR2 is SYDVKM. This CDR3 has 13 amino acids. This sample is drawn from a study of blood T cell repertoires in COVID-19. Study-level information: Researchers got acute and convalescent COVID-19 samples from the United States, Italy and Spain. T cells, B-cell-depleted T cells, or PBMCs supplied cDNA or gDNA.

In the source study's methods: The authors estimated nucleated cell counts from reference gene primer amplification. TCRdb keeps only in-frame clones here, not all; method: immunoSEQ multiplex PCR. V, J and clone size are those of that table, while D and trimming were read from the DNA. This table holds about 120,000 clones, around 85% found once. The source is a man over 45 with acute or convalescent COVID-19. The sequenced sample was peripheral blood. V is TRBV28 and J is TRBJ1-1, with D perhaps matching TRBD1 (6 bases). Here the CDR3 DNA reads TGTGCCAGCAGTGGGTACCGGGACAATGAAGCTTTCTTT. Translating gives CASSGYRDNEAFF. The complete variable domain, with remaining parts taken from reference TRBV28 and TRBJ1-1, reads DVKVTQSSRYLVKRTGEKVFLECVQDMDHENMFWYRQDPGLGLRLIYFSYDVKMKEKGDIPEGYSVSREKKERFSLILESASTNQTSMYLCASSGYRDNEAFFGQGTRLTVV.